Each of the 29 T cell receptor beta chains below was sequenced from the same sample in a study of T cell responses to AZD1222 COVID-19 vaccine. Data came from immunoSEQ multiplex PCR; TCRdb stores just in-frame clones and leaves some out. This table has 65,000 to 70,000 clones, over 65% appearing once. Sequenced here: peripheral blood, sampled 28 days after the second AZD1222 dose. The source of these receptors is an adult who received the AZD1222 COVID-19 vaccine.

This clone was seen more than once but under ten times. The chain couples TRBV7-6 to TRBJ1-6; D might be TRBD1 (6 bases). Germline CDR1 reads SGHVS; CDR2 reads FNYEAQ. Trimming removed 5 bases at V and 12 bases at J, with 17 bases between. The CDR3 length is 14 residues. CDR3 region: CASSLGGSSEPLHF. As DNA, the CDR3 is TGTGCCAGCAGCCTAGGGGGATCCTCAGAACCCCTCCACTTT. Looking up the rest from reference TRBV7-6 and TRBJ1-6 gives the full variable domain: GAGVSQSPRYKVTKRGQDVALRCDPISGHVSLYWYRQALGQGPEFLTYFNYEAQQDKSGLPNDRFSAERPEGSISTLTIQRTEQRDSAMYRCASSLGGSSEPLHFGNGTRLTVT.

The V call is TRBV5-1, the J call TRBJ2-3; 9 bases fit TRBD2. The CDR3 contains 14 residues. V was pared by 5 bases and J by 0 bases, with 1 base of the junction left unmatched. Germline V CDR1 and CDR2: SGHRS, YFSETQ. The CDR3 is CASRTSGSTDTQYF. In DNA form, the CDR3 reads TGCGCCAGCAGGACTAGCGGTAGCACAGATACGCAGTATTTT.

The table lists this clone with a count of one. J is TRBJ2-7 and V is TRBV27; 8 bases fit TRBD1. The junction had 9 bases not matched to a gene; V was cut back by 5 bases and J by 0 bases. CDR3 size: 16 residues. Germline loops: CDR1 MNHEY, CDR2 SMNVEV (reference sequence). The DNA of the CDR3 is TGTGCCAGCAGTCCCAACCGGACAGGGAGCTCCTACGAGCAGTACTTC. Its translation: CASSPNRTGSSYEQYF.

The chain employs TRBV19 and TRBJ1-5; D perhaps matches TRBD1 (6 bases). Germline lookup yields CDR1 LNHDA and CDR2 SQIVND (reference sequence). Trimming took 7 bases from V and 1 from J, leaving 11 bases between them. This CDR3 is built from 14 residues. The chain's CDR3 is CASIGQGSNQPQHF. CDR3 sequence (DNA): TGTGCCAGTATAGGCCAGGGGAGCAATCAGCCCCAGCATTTT.

This sequence joins TRBV7-2 and TRBJ2-1; TRBD2 matches 8 bases. The CDR3 has 14 amino acids. In germline, CDR1 is SGHTA, CDR2 FQGNSA. V shed 5 bases, J shed 7 bases, and the junction held 7 bases outside the gene matches. The CDR3 DNA reads TGTGCCAGCAGCACCTCGGGGGGGCCTAATGAGCAGTTCTTC. Encoded protein: CASSTSGGPNEQFF.

This clone was seen a handful of times. The chain combines TRBV5-1 with TRBJ2-7; tentative D call: TRBD2 (6 bases). The CDR3 consists of 15 residues. The V gene lost 1 base and the J gene lost 0 bases, with 11 bases spanning the gap. Per germline, CDR1 SGHRS and CDR2 YFSETQ. The CDR3 DNA reads as TGCGCCAGCAGCTTGCCGCTAGCGAGCTCCTACGAGCAGTACTTC. As protein: CASSLPLASSYEQYF.

CDR3 bases: TGCGCCAGCCAGGGGGGTGGCTATAATTCACCCCTCCACTTT. Its translation is CASQGGGYNSPLHF. The chain combines TRBV23-1 with TRBJ1-6; 7 positions agree with TRBD1. TRBV23-1 is an ORF; its function is uncertain. V was pared by 8 bases and J by 3 bases, with 4 bases of the junction left unmatched. This CDR3 is 14 amino acids long.

DNA for the CDR3: TGTGCCAGCTCACTCGGGACTTCCGATGAGCAGTTCTTC. It is translated as CASSLGTSDEQFF. The genes are TRBV18 and TRBJ2-1; maybe TRBD2 (6 bases). The CDR3 extends over 13 amino acids. V lost 4 bases and J lost 8, with 12 bases in between. Germline assignment: CDR1 KGHSH and CDR2 LQKENI.

This chain connects TRBV6-5 to TRBJ2-1, with TRBD1 as a possible D gene (6 bases). The CDR3 has 15 residues. V was trimmed by 2 bases and J by 6 bases, leaving 14 bases between them. Germline assignment: CDR1 MNHEY and CDR2 SVGAGI. The CDR3 reads CASSYPNREVNEQFF. The CDR3 DNA sequence: TGTGCCAGCAGTTACCCGAACAGGGAAGTCAATGAGCAGTTCTTC.

V and J are TRBV2 and TRBJ2-3, with 11 bases lining up with TRBD2. The CDR3 loop spans 15 amino acids. CDR1 SNHLY and CDR2 FYNNEI come from the germline V gene. Losses at the gene ends were 7 bases for V and 1 base for J; bases not matched to a gene: 4. CDR3 in amino acids: CASTILAGGTDTQYF. Here the CDR3 DNA reads TGTGCCAGCACCATACTAGCGGGGGGCACAGATACGCAGTATTTT.

This clone was counted a few times. This chain links TRBV5-8 with TRBJ1-2, with TRBD1 identical over 7 bases. CDR3 size: 14 residues. CDR1 and CDR2 from the germline V gene are SGHTS and YDEGEE. The V segment lost 4 bases and the J segment 4 bases; nucleotides outside the gene matches: 7. CDR3 DNA sequence: TGTGCCAGCAGCCCGCTGGACAGGCTCTATGGCTACACCTTC. It encodes CASSPLDRLYGYTF. Variable domain in full (rest from reference TRBV5-8 and TRBJ1-2): EAGVTQSPTHLIKTRGQQATLRCSPISGHTSVYWYQQALGLGLQFLLWYDEGEERNRGNFPPRFSGRQFPNYSSELNVNALELEDSALYLCASSPLDRLYGYTFGSGTRLTVV.

This sequence joins TRBV5-6 and TRBJ2-7; tentative D call: TRBD2 (6 bases). V lost 4 bases to trimming and J lost 10 bases, with 18 bases between them. The CDR3 extends over 13 amino acids. The V gene's germline CDR1 is SGHDT and CDR2 YYEEEE. The CDR3 DNA reads TGTGCCAGCAGCCACATTAGACTGGGAGGCCAGTACTTC. Amino acids: CASSHIRLGGQYF.

V usage is TRBV15 and J usage is TRBJ2-1, with TRBD2 identical over 9 bases. This CDR3 is built from 16 residues. V dropped 3 bases and J dropped 9; count of bases not matched to a gene: 12. The germline CDR1 and CDR2 sequences are LNHNV and YYDKDF (reference sequence). CDR3 sequence reads: CATSSSGRLASSEQFF. The CDR3 DNA reads as TGTGCCACCAGCAGTAGCGGGAGACTCGCTAGTAGTGAGCAGTTCTTC. Full variable domain (remainder filled in from reference TRBV15 and TRBJ2-1): DAMVIQNPRYQVTQFGKPVTLSCSQTLNHNVMYWYQQKSSQAPKLLFHYYDKDFNNEADTPDNFQSRRPNTSFCFLDIRSPGLGDTAMYLCATSSSGRLASSEQFFGPGTRLTVL.

The rearrangement joins TRBV5-1 to TRBJ2-2; 7 bases align to TRBD1. CDR3 length: 16 residues. The V gene's germline CDR1 is SGHRS and CDR2 YFSETQ. V shed 5 bases, J shed 4 bases, and the junction held 11 bases outside the gene matches. The CDR3 reads CASRPPAGGITGELFF. The DNA for the CDR3 is TGCGCCAGCAGACCTCCCGCAGGGGGAATCACCGGGGAGCTGTTTTTT.

The V gene is TRBV5-8, the J gene TRBJ2-1; 7 bases match TRBD1. In germline, CDR1 is SGHTS, CDR2 YDEGEE. This CDR3 is built from 16 residues. With 0 bases clipped from V and 5 bases from J, the junction kept 8 bases outside the gene matches. DNA for the CDR3: TGTGCCAGCAGCTTGGCCGTTCGGGACAGCAACAATGAGCAGTTCTTC. Its protein product is CASSLAVRDSNNEQFF.

The chain has TRBV4-1 and TRBJ1-1; D perhaps matches TRBD1 (6 bases). The V end was cut by 1 base, the J end by 1 base, with 10 bases between. The CDR3 totals 15 residues. Germline assignment: CDR1 MGHRA and CDR2 YSYEKL. CDR3 DNA: TGCGCCAGCAGCCAAGGGGAGACAGGGAACACTGAAGCTTTCTTT. Its translation: CASSQGETGNTEAFF.

V and J are TRBV19 and TRBJ2-7; D could derive from TRBD1 or TRBD2 (5 bases each). V gave up 7 bases and J gave up 3 bases, with 13 bases separating them. The CDR3 has 13 amino acids. Germline lookup yields CDR1 LNHDA and CDR2 SQIVND (reference sequence). The DNA of the CDR3 is TGTGCCAGTACGAGGGGTCCCAACTACGAGCAGTACTTC. It codes for CASTRGPNYEQYF.

The chain uses TRBV6-5 and TRBJ1-1; D remains unclear. The CDR3 is made up of 14 amino acids. The germline gives CDR1 MNHEY, CDR2 SVGAGI. V was cut by 2 bases and J by 6 bases, with 13 bases left in between. The CDR3 region is CASSYAYRASEAFF. The DNA for the CDR3 is TGTGCCAGCAGTTACGCGTACCGGGCCTCTGAAGCTTTCTTT.

The chain joins TRBV19 to TRBJ1-2, with unresolved D. Germline V CDR1 and CDR2: LNHDA, SQIVND (reference sequence). CDR3 length equals 15 residues. V was cut by 0 bases and J by 7 bases, with 15 bases left in between. The CDR3, as DNA: TGTGCCAGTAGTATAGATCAGCCAGGTAGAGGTGGCTACACCTTC. Translating it yields CASSIDQPGRGGYTF.

The J gene is TRBJ1-1, the V gene TRBV20-1; D remains ambiguous. Germline CDR1 is DFQATT and CDR2 is SNEGSKA (reference sequence). There are 11 residues in the CDR3. The V end lost 5 bases, the J end lost 3 bases, and 7 bases lay between the germline ends. This CDR3 reads CSAPTHTEAFF. Written as DNA, the CDR3 is TGCAGTGCTCCGACCCACACTGAAGCTTTCTTT.

This clone was seen more than once but under ten times. This sequence joins TRBV5-1 and TRBJ1-6; 7 nucleotides line up with TRBD1. J was trimmed by 7 bases and V by 0 bases; bases with no gene match: 4. Germline-derived CDR1 and CDR2 are SGHRS and YFSETQ. CDR3 size: 15 residues. In DNA, the CDR3 is TGCGCCAGCAGCTTGGTGGAGGGGGCAAATTCACCCCTCCACTTT. As protein: CASSLVEGANSPLHF.

With regard to this clone: The junction departs from the called germline gene at one end, perhaps through a read error. The V call is TRBV15, the J call TRBJ1-1; no clear D. Germline-derived CDR1 and CDR2 are LNHNV and YYDKDF (reference sequence). CDR3 length: 14 amino acids. The CDR3 spells CATSVRANPPEAFF. As DNA, the CDR3 is TGTGCCACCAGCGTACGGGCCAATCCCCCTGAGGCTTTCTTT.

This chain uses TRBV5-1 with TRBJ2-1, with 12 bases aligning to TRBD2. V trimming: 5 bases; J trimming: 0 bases; junction bases outside the gene matches: 12. Germline V gene lookup returns CDR1 SGHRS and CDR2 YFSETQ. The CDR3 contains 19 residues. CDR3 coding DNA: TGCGCCAGCAGTCTTACGACTAGCGGGAGCCCGAGCTCCTACAATGAGCAGTTCTTC. Translating it yields CASSLTTSGSPSSYNEQFF.

This sequence joins TRBV2 and TRBJ1-5; a possible D gene is TRBD1 (6 bases). Germline lookup yields CDR1 SNHLY and CDR2 FYNNEI. V lost 5 bases to trimming and J lost 9 bases, with 11 bases between them. The CDR3 runs to 12 residues. CDR3 sequence reads: CASSFDRSPQHF. DNA of the CDR3: TGTGCCAGCAGTTTTGACAGGTCGCCCCAGCATTTT.

The chain employs TRBV9 and TRBJ2-4, with 8 nucleotides matching TRBD1. From germline, CDR1 is SGDLS and CDR2 YYNGEE. The length of the CDR3 is 16 residues. V lost 0 bases to trimming and J lost 8 bases; unmatched junction nucleotides: 10. The CDR3 reads CASSVGYRGLEHIQYF. DNA of the CDR3: TGTGCCAGCAGCGTAGGGTACAGGGGGTTAGAGCACATTCAGTACTTC.

The chain links TRBV2 to TRBJ1-5, with 8 bases that match TRBD1. The ends lost 5 bases at V and 3 bases at J; junction bases unmatched: 12. This CDR3 has 17 amino acids. Germline loops: CDR1 SNHLY, CDR2 FYNNEI. In nucleotides, the CDR3 is TGTGCCAGCAGTAGATTACTTCCGGGACAGGCCAATCAGCCCCAGCATTTT. Protein: CASSRLLPGQANQPQHF.

V gene TRBV19 combines with J gene TRBJ1-5; D possibly corresponds to TRBD1 (5 bases). CDR3 length equals 15 residues. The V gene's germline CDR1 is LNHDA and CDR2 SQIVND (reference sequence). Trimming pared 7 bases from V and 2 bases from J, leaving 15 bases between. The CDR3 loop reads CASKKGALGNQPQHF. CDR3 nucleotide sequence: TGTGCCAGTAAAAAAGGGGCTCTCGGCAATCAGCCCCAGCATTTT.

The chain recombines TRBV27 with TRBJ1-1; weak D call: TRBD1 (5 bases). The germline V gene encodes CDR1 MNHEY and CDR2 SMNVEV (reference sequence). V was clipped by 5 bases and J by 8 bases, with 12 bases between them. The CDR3 length is 12 residues. CDR3 DNA sequence: TGTGCCAGCAGTGGGGCGAACATGGAAGCTTTCTTT. It codes for CASSGANMEAFF.

This chain links TRBV29-1 with TRBJ2-1; D unresolved. The CDR3 totals 14 residues. Germline CDR1 and CDR2: SQVTM and ANQGSEA. V was trimmed by 4 bases and J by 0 bases, leaving 10 bases between them. In DNA, the CDR3 is TGCAGCGTTGTCGGAATTAGCTCCTACAATGAGCAGTTCTTC. As protein: CSVVGISSYNEQFF.